This T cell receptor beta chain was sequenced in a study of tumor-infiltrating lymphocytes in primary liver carcinoma. The CDR3 spans 14 amino acids, including both terminal residues. The germline V gene encodes CDR1 SGHAT and CDR2 FQDESV (reference sequence). As regards this clonotype: Its specificity is unknown. A read error is likely, as this CDR3 ends without the conserved phenylalanine or tryptophan. No DNA is shown, since the ends of the CDR3 on it are uncertain; the CDR3 is the one TCRdb lists.

RNA and DNA were co-extracted from roughly 20-30 mg of unsorted bulk tissue. The researchers produced TCR beta cDNA from around 500 ng total RNA with a constant-region primer. Slightly modified ARM-PCR served as the procedure for the TCR beta libraries. These libraries came from three rounds of nested multiplex PCR. Primers for the first two PCR rounds were TRBV1-TRBV30 forward primers and a C-beta reverse primer (around 11 cycles per round). Each CDR3 protein gets one entry after TCRdb re-called the multiplex PCR reads with MiXCR. The sample carries roughly 190,000 distinct CDR3 sequences, around 81% recorded once. Overall study findings and caveats: Relative to tumor region pairs, the tumor-adjacent and tumor-blood pairs showed overlap that was lower.

The sample taken for sequencing was tumor tissue from primary liver carcinoma. This receptor was taken from a man in his forties with primary liver carcinoma and hepatitis B virus infection. The chain combines TRBV11-1 with TRBJ2-3; the table's D call, TRBD2, was not checked against the DNA. The CDR3 loop is CASSPKGPFDAQCL.